These 26 T cell receptor beta chains came from one sample sequenced in a study of post-analysis software for immune sequencing data. Their antigens are not known. Sequencing libraries made from TCR beta cDNA carried unique molecular identifiers. TCRdb reprocessed the PCR reads via MiXCR and lists one record per CDR3 protein. The table has about 540,000 distinct CDR3 sequences, under 40% seen once. The study, taken as a whole, reports: Patients carried four or five TRBV segments more frequently than controls did, and TRBV5-6, TRBV5-1 and TRBV20-1 were among them.

Sequencing was performed on blood. The source of these receptors is a girl aged 2-17 years with multiple sclerosis.

The chain has TRBV10-3 and TRBJ1-2; 7 nucleotides match TRBD1. Trimming took 3 bases from V and 5 from J; bases not matched to a gene: 9. Germline loops: CDR1 ENHRY, CDR2 SYGVKD. The CDR3 extends over 15 amino acids. The CDR3 sequence: CAISDPTGKGYGYTF. The CDR3 DNA reads TGTGCCATCAGTGACCCGACAGGGAAAGGGTATGGCTACACCTTC.

On this clonotype: This may be a read error, as it is one base from a much larger clone. The chain links TRBV20-1 to TRBJ2-7; no reliable D call. The better agreement between TRBJ2-5 and the DNA end casts doubt on the J call. There are 12 residues in the CDR3. Looked up from germline, CDR1 is DFQATT and CDR2 is SNEGSKA (reference sequence). The CDR3 DNA reads TGCAGTGCTAGGGGCATATTGGGGACCCAGTACTTC. This translates into CSARGILGTQYF.

This chain connects TRBV12-3 or TRBV12-4 to TRBJ2-1; TRBD2 aligns across 8 bases. Losses at the gene ends were 6 bases for V and 3 bases for J; bases not matched to a gene: 7. The CDR3 spans 15 residues. The CDR3, as DNA: TGTGCCAGCAGGAACCCGGGGGGGGTCTACAATGAGCAGTTCTTC. Protein: CASRNPGGVYNEQFF.

The CDR3 nucleotides read TGTGCCAGCAGCCAAGATCTAGCGGGGACAGATACGCAGTATTTT. As protein: CASSQDLAGTDTQYF. J is TRBJ2-3 and V is TRBV3-1; TRBD2 aligns across 9 bases. CDR1 and CDR2 (germline): LGHDT, YNNKEL (reference sequence). The CDR3 extends over 15 amino acids. The junction had 1 base not matched to a gene; V was cut back by 0 bases and J by 3 bases.

V and J are TRBV7-2 and TRBJ2-1, with 12 bases identical to TRBD2. Germline V CDR1 and CDR2: SGHTA, FQGNSA. The CDR3 is 14 residues long. Losses at the gene ends were 1 base for V and 15 bases for J; bases not matched to a gene: 7. CDR3 sequence reads: CASSLVLAGGRRFF. Here the CDR3 DNA reads TGTGCCAGCAGCTTAGTTCTAGCGGGGGGGCGTCGGTTCTTC.

The table lists this clonotype with a few counts. CDR3 residues: CASSLGTGGQPQHF. Written as DNA, the CDR3 is TGCGCCAGCAGCTTGGGGACAGGGGGGCAGCCCCAGCATTTT. The chain has TRBV5-1 and TRBJ1-5; 10 nucleotides line up with TRBD1. Trimming at V came to 0 bases and at J to 7 bases, leaving 1 base not matched to a gene. Germline lookup yields CDR1 SGHRS and CDR2 YFSETQ. The CDR3 contains 14 residues. The variable domain in full, with the rest retrieved from reference TRBV5-1 and TRBJ1-5, is KAGVTQTPRYLIKTRGQQVTLSCSPISGHRSVSWYQQTPGQGLQFLFEYFSETQRNKGNFPGRFSGRQFSNSRSEMNVSTLELGDSALYLCASSLGTGGQPQHFGDGTRLSIL.

The rearrangement links TRBV4-1 to TRBJ1-1, with 8 bases fitting TRBD1. The CDR3 covers 14 residues. With 3 bases clipped from V and 3 bases from J, the junction kept 3 bases outside the gene matches. Per the germline V gene, CDR1 is MGHRA and CDR2 is YSYEKL. This chain's CDR3 is CASSQTGEYTEAFF. DNA for the CDR3: TGCGCCAGCAGCCAGACAGGGGAGTACACTGAAGCTTTCTTT.

This chain uses TRBV27 with TRBJ1-2; D is unresolved. The CDR3 covers 13 residues. Per germline, CDR1 MNHEY and CDR2 SMNVEV (reference sequence). V was trimmed by 0 bases and J by 4 bases, leaving 6 bases between them. This chain's CDR3 is CASSLSPGYGYTF. The CDR3 region has the DNA TGTGCCAGCAGTTTATCTCCCGGCTATGGCTACACCTTC.

This clonotype has a handful of counts. V is TRBV5-1 and J is TRBJ2-1; D could derive from TRBD1 or TRBD2 (5 bases each). V was clipped by 4 bases and J by 8 bases, with 16 bases between them. Germline loops: CDR1 SGHRS, CDR2 YFSETQ. This CDR3 contains 14 residues. In DNA form, the CDR3 reads TGCGCCAGCAGCCAACACCACGGGGCGGATGAGCAGTTCTTC. Its protein is CASSQHHGADEQFF.

The rearrangement joins TRBV20-1 to TRBJ2-3, with D perhaps TRBD2 (6 bases). Between the trimmed V and J ends, which lost 3 bases and 3 bases, there was a span of 10 bases. CDR3 length equals 13 residues. CDR1 and CDR2 from the germline V gene are DFQATT and SNEGSKA (reference sequence). CDR3 in DNA: TGCAGTGCTAGTGTTAGCGGAACAGATACGCAGTATTTT. Translation gives CSASVSGTDTQYF.

This chain links TRBV7-8 with TRBJ2-7, with D possibly TRBD2 on 5 matching bases. There are 14 residues in the CDR3. Germline CDR1 and CDR2: SGHVS and FQNEAQ. V was cut by 2 bases and J by 2 bases, with 10 bases left in between. In DNA form, the CDR3 reads TGTGCCAGCAGCTTACTTGGAGGAACCTACGAGCAGTACTTC. This codes for CASSLLGGTYEQYF.

This chain links TRBV29-1 with TRBJ2-7; D could derive from TRBD1 or TRBD2 (5 bases each). Germline CDR1 is SQVTM and CDR2 is ANQGSEA. CDR3 size: 13 residues. Between the trimmed V and J ends, which lost 8 bases and 2 bases, there was a span of 16 bases. The CDR3 nucleotides are TGCAGCTTGCCGGGACGGAAGACCTACGAGCAGTACTTC. This sequence encodes CSLPGRKTYEQYF.

This clonotype was detected a few times. The chain is built from TRBV5-1 and TRBJ2-1; no clear D gene. In germline, CDR1 is SGHRS, CDR2 YFSETQ. Trimming left V 1 base short and J 8 bases short, with 16 bases between. The CDR3 is 15 amino acids. The CDR3 sequence is CASSLSSEAAYEQFF. DNA of the CDR3: TGCGCCAGCAGCTTGAGTAGTGAGGCCGCGTATGAGCAGTTCTTC.

This chain links TRBV5-1 with TRBJ2-1; unclear D gene. Germline V gene sequence: CDR1 SGHRS, CDR2 YFSETQ. The V end was cut by 4 bases, the J end by 7 bases, with 15 bases between. This CDR3 has 14 residues. The CDR3 coding sequence is TGCGCCAGCAGCCCGCCGGGCCGGTGGAATGAGCAGTTCTTC. Translated, it gives CASSPPGRWNEQFF.

This clonotype was counted only a few times. CDR3 bases: TGTGCCAGCAGCGCCCAAATGGGGTCTGGGGAGTATTTT. As protein: CASSAQMGSGEYF. J is TRBJ2-3 and V is TRBV7-2; D is uncertain. The CDR3 runs to 13 residues. Germline CDR1 and CDR2: SGHTA and FQGNSA. Trimming removed 5 bases from V and 13 bases from J, with 19 bases in between.

On this clonotype itself: The germline gene is not matched at one end of the junction; a read error may be the cause. The rearrangement uses TRBV12-3 or TRBV12-4 and TRBJ1-5; TRBD1 matches at 8 bases. This CDR3 contains 13 residues. CDR3 sequence reads: CASQGAGNQSQHF. CDR3 sequence (DNA): TGTGCCAGCCAGGGGGCCGGCAATCAGTCCCAGCATTTT.

The chain uses TRBV5-1 and TRBJ2-3; D uncertain. The V gene lost 6 bases and the J gene lost 4 bases, with 9 bases spanning the gap. There are 12 residues in the CDR3. CDR1 and CDR2 (germline): SGHRS, YFSETQ. CDR3 amino acids: CASTDGADTQYF. DNA for the CDR3: TGCGCCAGCACCGATGGGGCAGATACGCAGTATTTT.

The gene calls are TRBV24-1 and TRBJ2-5; D gene unclear. V dropped 6 bases and J dropped 1 base, with 8 bases sitting between them. Germline CDR1 KGHDR, CDR2 SFDVKD. The CDR3 is made up of 13 amino acids. CDR3 bases: TGTGCCACCAGTCCAGGCGGCCAAGAGACCCAGTACTTC. Amino acids: CATSPGGQETQYF.

V and J are TRBV6-1 and TRBJ1-4; 8 positions agree with TRBD1. J was trimmed by 4 bases and V by 0 bases; bases with no gene match: 7. CDR1 and CDR2 (germline): MNHNS, SASEGT. The CDR3 loop spans 17 amino acids. The CDR3 DNA reads as TGTGCCAGCAGTGAAGCTCTGGGGGACAGGCGTAATGAAAAACTGTTTTTT. The encoded protein is CASSEALGDRRNEKLFF.

This chain connects TRBV28 to TRBJ1-4; a weak D match, TRBD1 (6 bases). Trimming cost V 5 bases and J 7 bases, with 20 bases left between them. CDR3 length equals 16 residues. The germline V gene has CDR1 MDHEN and CDR2 SYDVKM. The CDR3 spells CASSPPPRGWAEKLFF. CDR3 bases: TGTGCCAGCAGTCCCCCCCCTAGGGGGTGGGCTGAAAAACTGTTTTTT.

The chain has TRBV25-1 and TRBJ1-5; D is possibly TRBD1 (6 bases). Germline V gene sequence: CDR1 MGHDK, CDR2 SYGVNS. The CDR3 consists of 16 residues. V lost 1 base to trimming and J lost 1 base, with 11 bases between them. CDR3 loop: CASSESGVGSNQPQHF. The CDR3 nucleotides read TGTGCCAGCAGTGAATCAGGGGTAGGAAGCAATCAGCCCCAGCATTTT.

This chain connects TRBV7-2 to TRBJ1-4, with D possibly matching TRBD1 (6 bases). V gave up 3 bases and J gave up 5 bases, with 16 bases separating them. CDR1 is SGHTA and CDR2 is FQGNSA in the germline V gene. The CDR3 has 16 residues. The CDR3 protein is CASSLLQGLMNEKLFF. CDR3 coding DNA: TGTGCCAGCAGCTTGTTACAGGGACTGATGAATGAAAAACTGTTTTTT.

The chain links TRBV28 to TRBJ2-7, with D maybe TRBD1 (6 bases). V lost 5 bases and J 2 bases, leaving 19 bases between the germline ends. Germline V gives CDR1 MDHEN, CDR2 SYDVKM. The length of the CDR3 is 16 residues. CDR3 sequence (DNA): TGTGCCAGCAGTCCGCTCAGGGGCCAAACCACCTACGAGCAGTACTTC. This encodes CASSPLRGQTTYEQYF.

This chain joins TRBV12-3 or TRBV12-4 and TRBJ2-7; a weak D match, TRBD1 (6 bases). The CDR3 loop spans 14 amino acids. V was clipped by 5 bases and J by 2 bases, with 13 bases between them. This CDR3 is CASSPGTYPYEQYF. The CDR3, as DNA: TGTGCCAGCAGTCCCGGGACATATCCCTACGAGCAGTACTTC.

In DNA, the CDR3 is TGTGCCAGCAGCTTGGAGAGCGGCTACAATGAGCAGTTCTTC. Its translation is CASSLESGYNEQFF. This rearrangement joins TRBV11-3 to TRBJ2-1, with D maybe TRBD2 (5 bases). Germline V CDR1 and CDR2: SGHNT, YENEEA. The ends were cut back, 3 bases at V and 3 bases at J, with 9 bases in the middle. The CDR3 runs to 14 residues.

This clonotype was detected only a few times. The V and J genes are TRBV5-1 and TRBJ2-5; D is possibly TRBD1 (6 bases). The CDR3 is made up of 16 amino acids. Between the trimmed V and J ends, which lost 2 bases and 5 bases, there was a span of 19 bases. CDR1 and CDR2 from the germline V gene are SGHRS and YFSETQ. The CDR3 bases are TGCGCCAGCAGCTTACTCCGGACAGAAGGCTCCGAGACCCAGTACTTC. Translated, it gives CASSLLRTEGSETQYF.